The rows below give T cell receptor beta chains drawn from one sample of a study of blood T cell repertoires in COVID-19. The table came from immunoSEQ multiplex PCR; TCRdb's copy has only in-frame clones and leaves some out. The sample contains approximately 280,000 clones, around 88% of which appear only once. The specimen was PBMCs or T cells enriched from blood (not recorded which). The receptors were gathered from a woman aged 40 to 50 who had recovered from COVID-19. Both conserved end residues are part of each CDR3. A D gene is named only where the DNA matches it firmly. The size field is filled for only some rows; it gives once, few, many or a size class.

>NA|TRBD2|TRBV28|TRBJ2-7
TGTGCCAGCAGTTCCCTATCGCCCGGGACTAGCTACGAGCAGTACTTC
CASSSLSPGTSYEQYF
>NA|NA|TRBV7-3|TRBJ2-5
TGTGCCAGCAGCTTAACCCAGAAAGAGACCCAGTACTTC
CASSLTQKETQYF
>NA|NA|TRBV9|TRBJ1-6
TGTGCCAGCAGCGCGGGGGGGTATTATGGTAATTCACCCCTCCACTTT
CASSAGGYYGNSPLHF
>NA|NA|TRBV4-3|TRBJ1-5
TGCGCCAGCAGCCAAGATCTCATCGGTAGCAATCAGCCCCAGCATTTT
CASSQDLIGSNQPQHF
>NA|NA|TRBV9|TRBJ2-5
TGTGCCAGCAGCCTCCGGAAGGGGCGTGAGGAGACCCAGTACTTC
CASSLRKGREETQYF
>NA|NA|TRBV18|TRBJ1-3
TGTGCCAGCTCACCTGGGGGGACTCCTGGAAACACCATATATTTT
CASSPGGTPGNTIYF
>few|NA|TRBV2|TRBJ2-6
TGTGCCAGCAGTGATGCGGGGTATGGGGCCAACGTCCTGACTTTC
CASSDAGYGANVLTF
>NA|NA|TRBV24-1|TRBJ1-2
TGTGCCACCAGTGAGCCGACAGCCGGAACCTATGGCTACACCTTC
CATSEPTAGTYGYTF
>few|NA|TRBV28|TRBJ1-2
TGTGCCAGCAGTCCGATGGGGGGTAACTATGGCTACACCTTC
CASSPMGGNYGYTF
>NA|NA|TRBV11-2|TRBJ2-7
TGTGCCAGCAGCTTAGATGTGACTAGGTCTAGCGAGCAGTACTTC
CASSLDVTRSSEQYF
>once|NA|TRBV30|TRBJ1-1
TGTGCCTGGAGTCGAGAGGGGGCTGAAGCTTTCTTT
CAWSREGAEAFF
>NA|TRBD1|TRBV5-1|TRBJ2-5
TGCGCCAGCAGCTTGGCATGGCAGGGGGTGGAAGAGACCCAGTACTTC
CASSLAWQGVEETQYF
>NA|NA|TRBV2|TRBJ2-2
TGTGCCAGCAGTGCTAGTAAAACGAACACCGGGGAGCTGTTTTTT
CASSASKTNTGELFF
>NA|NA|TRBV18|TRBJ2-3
TGTGCCAGCTCACCTCGCGGGACCGATACGCAGTATTTT
CASSPRGTDTQYF
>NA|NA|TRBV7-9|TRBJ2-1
TGTGCCAGCAGCTTAGAAGGGAGACTAGAGGGTGAGCAGTTCTTC
CASSLEGRLEGEQFF
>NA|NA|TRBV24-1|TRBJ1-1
TGTGCCACCAGTGCCTACAGGGACACTGAAGCTTTCTTT
CATSAYRDTEAFF
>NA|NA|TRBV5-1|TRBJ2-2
TGCGCCAGCAGCTTGGGACACAGGGAGACCGGGGAGCTGTTTTTT
CASSLGHRETGELFF
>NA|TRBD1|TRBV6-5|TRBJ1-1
TGTGCCAGCAGTACGGGGACAGGGTCGGTGGCTTTCTTT
CASSTGTGSVAFF
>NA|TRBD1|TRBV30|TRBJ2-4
TGTGCCTGGGGGACAGGGATAGGGGCCAAAAACATTCAGTACTTC
CAWGTGIGAKNIQYF
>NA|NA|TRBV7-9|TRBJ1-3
TGTGCCAGCAGCTTAGGGGAGGCAGACACCATATATTTT
CASSLGEADTIYF
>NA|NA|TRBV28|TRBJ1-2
TGTGCCAGCAGTTGGGGCCGCGGCCTGGGGCAGGGATCCCCTAACTATGGCTACACCTTC
CASSWGRGLGQGSPNYGYTF
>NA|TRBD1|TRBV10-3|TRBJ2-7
TGTGCCATCGGACAGGGGACGAGCGAGCAGTACTTC
CAIGQGTSEQYF
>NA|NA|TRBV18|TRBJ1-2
TGTGCCAGCTCACCACCGAGAGGGGAGGACTATGGCTACACCTTC
CASSPPRGEDYGYTF
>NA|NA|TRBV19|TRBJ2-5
TGTGCCAGTAGCGAAATATACCGGGACTACCAAGAGACCCAGTACTTC
CASSEIYRDYQETQYF
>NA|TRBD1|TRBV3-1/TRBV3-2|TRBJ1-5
TGTGCCAGCAGCCAAGATCCTAGACTCCGAGCAGGGGGCAGTCAGCCCCAGCATTTT
CASSQDPRLRAGGSQPQHF
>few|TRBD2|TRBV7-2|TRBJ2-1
TGTGCCAGCAGCTCTAGGACTAGCGGGAGCCCGGATGAGCAGTTCTTC
CASSSRTSGSPDEQFF
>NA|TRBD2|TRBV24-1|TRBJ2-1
TGTGCCACCAGTGGTTCCGAGCGGGGCTACAATGAGCAGTTCTTC
CATSGSERGYNEQFF
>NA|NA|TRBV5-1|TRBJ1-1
TGCGCCAGCAGCTTCCAGGGATGGAACACTGAAGCTTTCTTT
CASSFQGWNTEAFF
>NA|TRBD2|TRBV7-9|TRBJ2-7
TGTGCCAGCAGCTTTAGCGGGAAACCCTACGAGCAGTACTTC
CASSFSGKPYEQYF
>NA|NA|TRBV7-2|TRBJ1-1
TGTGCCAGCAGCGCCACCGGGGGGGAGGGCACTGAAGCTTTCTTT
CASSATGGEGTEAFF
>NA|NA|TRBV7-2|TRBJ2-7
TGTGCCAGCAGCTTAGATCCAGGGGACGACGAGCAGTACTTC
CASSLDPGDDEQYF
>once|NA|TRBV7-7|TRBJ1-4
TGTGCTAGCAGCTTGACGGAGGCAACTAATGAAAAACTGTTTTTT
CASSLTEATNEKLFF
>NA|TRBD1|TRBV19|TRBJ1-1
TGTGCCAGTAATATCGGACAGGGGGTCACTGAAGCTTTCTTT
CASNIGQGVTEAFF
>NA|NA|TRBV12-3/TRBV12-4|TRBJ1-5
TGTGCCAGCAGTTCCCAGGGAAATCAGCCCCAGCATTTT
CASSSQGNQPQHF
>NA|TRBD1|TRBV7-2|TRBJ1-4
TGTGCCAGCAGCTTCGGGACAGTCGTGGAAAAACTGTTTTTT
CASSFGTVVEKLFF
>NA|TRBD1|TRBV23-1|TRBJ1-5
TGCGCCAGCAGTCAACCTAACGAAAAACCGGGACAGGGTTCCAATCAGCCCCAGCATTTT
CASSQPNEKPGQGSNQPQHF
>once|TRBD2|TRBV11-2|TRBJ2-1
TGTGCCAGCAGCTTCCCGGGACTAGCGGACAATGAGCAGTTCTTC
CASSFPGLADNEQFF
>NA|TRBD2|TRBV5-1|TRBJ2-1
TGCGCCAGCAGCCTAACCGGGACTAGTTTGTACAATGAGCAGTTCTTC
CASSLTGTSLYNEQFF
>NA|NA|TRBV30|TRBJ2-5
TGTGCTATAGCCCTAGCCATACAAGAGACCCAGTACTTC
CAIALAIQETQYF
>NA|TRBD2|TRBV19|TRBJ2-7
TGTGCCAGTAGTATAGAAACTAGCGGGTATGGCGAGCAGTACTTC
CASSIETSGYGEQYF
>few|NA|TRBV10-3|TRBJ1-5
TGTGCCATCAGCGGCCTCGGGAATCAGCCCCAGCATTTT
CAISGLGNQPQHF
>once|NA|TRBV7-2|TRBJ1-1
TGTGCCAGCAGCGTTACAGGGAGGAACACTGAAGCTTTCTTT
CASSVTGRNTEAFF
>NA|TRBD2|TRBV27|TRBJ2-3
TGTGCCAGCGCGGTAACCAATCTAGCGGGAGATACAGATACGCAGTATTTT
CASAVTNLAGDTDTQYF
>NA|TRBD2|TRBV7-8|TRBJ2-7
TGTGCCAGCAGCTCCCGCGGACTAGCGCCGCGGCAGTACTTC
CASSSRGLAPRQYF
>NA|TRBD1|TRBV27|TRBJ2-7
TGTGCCAGCAGTAGAACCGGGACAGGGGGCTTATACGAGCAGTACTTC
CASSRTGTGGLYEQYF
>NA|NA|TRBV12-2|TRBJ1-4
TGTGCAAGTCGCTTACGTACCCAGAAGGAAAAACTGTTTTTT
CASRLRTQKEKLFF
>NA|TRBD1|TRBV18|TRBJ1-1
TGTGCCAGCTCAACATCGAAAGGGACAGGGGGAAGTGCTTTCTTT
CASSTSKGTGGSAFF
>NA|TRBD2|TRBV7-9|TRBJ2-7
TGTGCCAGCAGCTTAGCGGGGACTAGCTACGAGCAGTACTTC
CASSLAGTSYEQYF
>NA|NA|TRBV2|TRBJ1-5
TGTGCCAGCAGGGGGTCGGGGAGATATAGCAATCAGCCCCAGCATTTT
CASRGSGRYSNQPQHF
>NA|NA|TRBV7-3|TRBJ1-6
TGTGCCAGCAGCTTAACCACAGGAGGGCCCCTCCACTTT
CASSLTTGGPLHF
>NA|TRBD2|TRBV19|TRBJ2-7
TGTGCCAGTTCGCCGATTACCAGCGGGAGAGGCGAGCAGTACTTC
CASSPITSGRGEQYF
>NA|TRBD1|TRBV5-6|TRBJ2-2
TGTGCCAGCAGCTCCGGACAGGGGTCGAACACCGGGGAGCTGTTTTTT
CASSSGQGSNTGELFF
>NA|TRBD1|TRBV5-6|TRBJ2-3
TGTGCCAGCAGCCTTACAGGGGGCATGACAGATACGCAGTATTTT
CASSLTGGMTDTQYF